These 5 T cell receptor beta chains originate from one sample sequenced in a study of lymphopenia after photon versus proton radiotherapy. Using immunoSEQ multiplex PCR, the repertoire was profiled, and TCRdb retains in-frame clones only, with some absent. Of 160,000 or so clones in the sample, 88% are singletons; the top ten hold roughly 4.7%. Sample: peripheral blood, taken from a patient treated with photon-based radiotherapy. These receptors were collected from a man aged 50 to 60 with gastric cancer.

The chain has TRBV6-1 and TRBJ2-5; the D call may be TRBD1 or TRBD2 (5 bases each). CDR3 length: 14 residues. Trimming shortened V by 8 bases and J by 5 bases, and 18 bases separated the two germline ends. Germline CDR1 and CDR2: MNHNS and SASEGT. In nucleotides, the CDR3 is TGTGCCAGCGGGCTGACGGGGCGCTGGGAGACCCAGTACTTC. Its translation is CASGLTGRWETQYF.

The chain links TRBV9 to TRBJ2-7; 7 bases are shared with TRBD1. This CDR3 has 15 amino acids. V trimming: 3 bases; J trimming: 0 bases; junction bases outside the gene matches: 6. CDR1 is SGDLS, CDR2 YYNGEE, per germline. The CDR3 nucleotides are TGTGCCAGCAGCGCCAGGGACAGTGGCTCCTACGAGCAGTACTTC. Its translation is CASSARDSGSYEQYF.

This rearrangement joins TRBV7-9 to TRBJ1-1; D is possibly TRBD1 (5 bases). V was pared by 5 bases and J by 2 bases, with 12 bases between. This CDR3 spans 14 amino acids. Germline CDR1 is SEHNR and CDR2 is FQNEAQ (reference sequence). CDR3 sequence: CASSPGTANTEAFF. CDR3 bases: TGTGCCAGCAGCCCCGGGACGGCTAACACTGAAGCTTTCTTT.

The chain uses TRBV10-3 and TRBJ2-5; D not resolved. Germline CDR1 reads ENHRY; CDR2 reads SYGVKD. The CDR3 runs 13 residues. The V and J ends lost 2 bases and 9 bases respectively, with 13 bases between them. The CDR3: CAISERDLGAQYF. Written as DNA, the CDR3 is TGTGCCATCAGTGAGCGCGACCTTGGAGCCCAGTACTTC.

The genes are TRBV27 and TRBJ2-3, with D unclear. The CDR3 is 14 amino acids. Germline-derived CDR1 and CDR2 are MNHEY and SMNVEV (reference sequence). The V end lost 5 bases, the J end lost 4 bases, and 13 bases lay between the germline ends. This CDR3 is CASSAHESADTQYF. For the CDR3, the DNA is TGTGCCAGCAGTGCTCACGAATCGGCAGATACGCAGTATTTT.